This T cell receptor beta chain derives from a study of cytomegalovirus exposure and HLA in healthy donors. Overall study findings and caveats: A few V segments could not be told apart, such as TRBV6-2 and TRBV6-3, and were left out. According to an earlier analysis, most TCR beta V segments yielded productive rearrangements about 87% or about 30% of the time. Sequencing likely generated an artifact that appeared as a cluster of highly shared sequence variants. A further, later analysis showed that HLA-associated TCR beta chains (compared with equally common others) were more clonally expanded.

As regards this clone: Its matching antigen is unknown. This specimen includes other DNA sequences encoding the same CDR3.

This PCR relied on a set of 60 Vbeta primers and 13 Jbeta primers. Sequenced by immunoSEQ multiplex PCR; TCRdb stores in-frame clones only, minus some. The data show approximately 150,000 clones, with 70% to 80% seen just once and about 4% held by the top ten. Between the trimmed V and J ends, which lost 5 bases and 8 bases, there was a span of 15 bases. Per the germline V gene, CDR1 is LNHNV and CDR2 is YYDKDF (reference sequence). CDR3 length equals 13 residues. Sequenced sample: PBMCs. The receptor comes from a human donor in good health. The chain has TRBV15 and TRBJ1-2; tentative D call: TRBD1 (5 bases). In DNA, the CDR3 is TGTGCCACCAGCTCCCAAGGGGCGCGGGGCTACACCTTC. Amino acid sequence: CATSSQGARGYTF.